The present T cell receptor beta chain was sequenced within a study of beta chain features in type 1 diabetes. Study details: Over all samples combined, around 110 million sorted cells were examined.

Germline V gene data show CDR1 as SQVTM and CDR2 as ANQGSEA. V lost 3 bases and J lost 2, with 2 bases in between. This CDR3 region has 11 residues. TCRB transcripts that were expressed got sequenced, as all of the isolated RNA had been reverse transcribed. Using immunoSEQ multiplex PCR, the repertoire was profiled, and TCRdb retains in-frame clones only, with some absent. The sample holds 250,000 to 300,000 clones, about 13% seen once. This clone was counted between two and nine times. No antigen is known for it. A sort by CD45RO/CCR7/CD25/CD127/CD95/CD27 yielded CD4+ naive, central memory, regulatory and stem cell-like memory cells. General study results and limits: Shortening of TCRB CDR3s, moderate but significant, appeared in all four CD4+ subsets of Type 1 diabetes patients. TCRB repertoires of naive, central memory and Treg cells appeared more similar among patients than among healthy donors.

The receptor's source is a man younger than 40 with type 1 diabetes. Input material: naive CD4+ T cells from blood. The genes are TRBV29-1 and TRBJ2-1; D uncertain. As DNA, the CDR3 is TGCAGCGTTGACGCCTACAATGAGCAGTTCTTC. Encoded protein: CSVDAYNEQFF.